This passage covers 16 T cell receptor beta chains from one sample sequenced in a study of blood T cell repertoires in COVID-19. Produced via immunoSEQ multiplex PCR; TCRdb's table is partial and in-frame only. The profile shows roughly 240,000 clones, 86% of them singletons. Sequenced sample: PBMCs or T cells enriched from blood (not recorded which). Receptors originate from a woman between 50 and 59 years old who had recovered from COVID-19.

This chain uses TRBV7-3 with TRBJ2-1; a weak D match, TRBD2 (5 bases). This CDR3 is built from 14 residues. The V end was cut by 5 bases, the J end by 3 bases, with 11 bases between. Germline V gene sequence: CDR1 SGHTA, CDR2 FQGTGA. This CDR3 reads CASSPGSGYNEQFF. Here the CDR3 DNA reads TGTGCCAGCAGCCCGGGGTCCGGCTACAATGAGCAGTTCTTC.

V and J are TRBV30 and TRBJ1-5, with 7 bases identical to TRBD1. The CDR3 length is 13 residues. V was clipped by 2 bases and J by 6 bases; unmatched bases: 4. Germline CDR1 reads GTSNPN; CDR2 reads SVGIG (reference sequence). The CDR3 loop reads CAWSSQGIQPQHF. The CDR3 coding sequence is TGTGCCTGGAGTTCACAGGGGATTCAGCCCCAGCATTTT. Combining the CDR3 with reference TRBV30 and TRBJ1-5 gives the whole variable domain SQTIHQWPATLVQPVGSPLSLECTVEGTSNPNLYWYRQAAGRGLQLLFYSVGIGQISSEVPQNLSASRPQDRQFILSSKKLLLSDSGFYLCAWSSQGIQPQHFGDGTRLSIL.

V gene TRBV18 combines with J gene TRBJ1-3, with D possibly TRBD1 on 5 matching bases. Germline assignment: CDR1 KGHSH and CDR2 LQKENI. Trimming removed 2 bases from V and 2 bases from J, with 10 bases in between. This CDR3 spans 15 amino acids. CDR3 amino acids: CASSPGAAAGNTIYF. The DNA of the CDR3 is TGTGCCAGCTCACCAGGGGCGGCGGCTGGAAACACCATATATTTT.

This rearrangement joins TRBV3-1 (or the pseudogene TRBV3-2) to TRBJ2-1, with 7 nucleotides matching TRBD1. Losses at the gene ends were 2 bases for V and 4 bases for J; bases not matched to a gene: 11. Germline V gene sequence: CDR1 LGHDT, CDR2 YNNKEL (reference sequence). The CDR3 length is 17 residues. In DNA, the CDR3 is TGTGCCAGCAGCCAAAGGACAACAGGGGAAGGGTACAATGAGCAGTTCTTC. Amino acids: CASSQRTTGEGYNEQFF.

On this clone itself: This same CDR3 is encoded by further DNA sequences in the sample. CDR3 sequence (DNA): TGTGCCAGCAGCTTAAGACAGGGGGCGGAAGCTTTCTTT. The encoded protein is CASSLRQGAEAFF. V usage is TRBV7-9 and J usage is TRBJ1-1; 10 nucleotides match TRBD1. J gave up 8 bases and V 2 bases, and 2 bases lay outside the gene matches. The CDR3 is made up of 13 amino acids. CDR1 and CDR2 from the germline V gene are SEHNR and FQNEAQ (reference sequence).

J is TRBJ2-7 and V is TRBV28; TRBD2 matches at 16 bases. The CDR3 consists of 16 residues. Per germline, CDR1 MDHEN and CDR2 SYDVKM. With 6 bases clipped from V and 3 bases from J, the junction kept 5 bases outside the gene matches. Here the CDR3 reads CASRSGLAGGFYEQYF. CDR3 sequence (DNA): TGTGCCAGCAGGTCGGGACTAGCGGGAGGGTTCTACGAGCAGTACTTC.

This clone was counted once. The genes are TRBV19 and TRBJ1-5, with D possibly matching TRBD1 (5 bases). V was clipped by 4 bases and J by 3 bases, with 7 bases between them. Germline CDR1 is LNHDA and CDR2 is SQIVND (reference sequence). The CDR3 sequence is 13 residues long. The CDR3 DNA reads as TGTGCCAGTAGTACACAGGACAATCAGCCCCAGCATTTT. It codes for CASSTQDNQPQHF. Drawing the rest from reference TRBV19 and TRBJ1-5, the complete variable domain is DGGITQSPKYLFRKEGQNVTLSCEQNLNHDAMYWYRQDPGQGLRLIYYSQIVNDFQKGDIAEGYSVSREKKESFPLTVTSAQKNPTAFYLCASSTQDNQPQHFGDGTRLSIL.

This sequence joins TRBV7-2 and TRBJ2-3; 8 nucleotides align to TRBD2. Germline V gives CDR1 SGHTA, CDR2 FQGNSA. The CDR3 runs 16 residues. Unmatched junction bases numbered 4, after V lost 0 bases and J lost 2 bases. The CDR3 sequence is CASSLALAGPTDTQYF. Here the CDR3 DNA reads TGTGCCAGCAGCTTAGCTTTAGCGGGGCCCACAGATACGCAGTATTTT.

The V call is TRBV7-6, the J call TRBJ2-7, with D perhaps matching TRBD2 (6 bases). The CDR3 covers 13 residues. From germline, CDR1 is SGHVS and CDR2 FNYEAQ. The V end lost 6 bases, the J end lost 1 base, and 10 bases lay between the germline ends. CDR3 in amino acids: CASRGGASYEQYF. CDR3 sequence (DNA): TGTGCCAGCAGGGGCGGGGCTTCCTACGAGCAGTACTTC.

This clone was seen repeatedly, ten times or more. This sequence joins TRBV19 and TRBJ2-3, with 8 bases aligning to TRBD2. The CDR3 contains 14 residues. With V trimmed by 7 bases and J by 5 bases, 8 bases remained unmatched. The germline V gene has CDR1 LNHDA and CDR2 SQIVND (reference sequence). The CDR3: CASTGTSEIDTQYF. DNA of the CDR3: TGTGCCAGTACCGGGACTAGTGAGATAGATACGCAGTATTTT.

The chain couples TRBV5-1 to TRBJ2-1, with 7 bases lining up with TRBD1. Trimming at V came to 2 bases and at J to 15 bases, leaving 11 bases not matched to a gene. The length of the CDR3 is 13 residues. Germline V gene sequence: CDR1 SGHRS, CDR2 YFSETQ. The CDR3 loop reads CASSFEGASYPFF. For the CDR3, the DNA is TGCGCCAGCAGCTTCGAGGGGGCCAGTTATCCGTTCTTC.

The chain links TRBV7-3 to TRBJ2-2; the D is unclear. This CDR3 spans 15 amino acids. Looked up from germline, CDR1 is SGHTA and CDR2 is FQGTGA. Trimming removed 1 base from V and 1 base from J, with 7 bases in between. The CDR3 DNA reads as TGTGCCAGCAGCTTAATAGCTGGGAACACCGGGGAGCTGTTTTTT. Its protein product is CASSLIAGNTGELFF.

The rearrangement uses TRBV21-1 and TRBJ1-2; the D call of TRBD1 is as the table states it, not checked on the DNA. TRBV21-1 is a documented pseudogene. The CDR3 is 14 amino acids. CDR3 DNA sequence: TGTGCCAGCAACGCACAGGGAAGTAACTATGGCTACACCTTC. This encodes CASNAQGSNYGYTF.

This chain links TRBV18 with TRBJ1-6; D is possibly TRBD1 (6 bases). Looked up from germline, CDR1 is KGHSH and CDR2 is LQKENI. The germline V and J ends were trimmed by 6 bases and 7 bases, with 13 bases remaining between them. This CDR3 region has 14 residues. The CDR3 spells CASSQDRRNSPLHF. The CDR3 nucleotides read TGTGCCAGCTCCCAAGACAGGAGAAATTCACCCCTCCACTTT.

V usage is TRBV5-5 and J usage is TRBJ2-3, with D perhaps matching TRBD1 (6 bases). V lost 4 bases to trimming and J lost 4 bases, with 13 bases between them. This CDR3 spans 14 amino acids. Germline V lookup: CDR1 SGHKS, CDR2 YYEKEE (reference sequence). CDR3 loop: CASSRDGGADTQYF. The CDR3 DNA sequence: TGTGCCAGCAGCAGAGATGGGGGCGCAGATACGCAGTATTTT.

This clone has just one count. The chain carries TRBV24-1 and TRBJ2-5; TRBD1 matches 10 bases. This CDR3 has 15 residues. Germline V gene data show CDR1 as KGHDR and CDR2 as SFDVKD. V shed 5 bases, J shed 3 bases, and the junction held 5 bases outside the gene matches. In DNA form, the CDR3 reads TGTGCCACCAGTGCCGTGACAGGGGGCGAAGAGACCCAGTACTTC. Protein: CATSAVTGGEETQYF.